The rows below give T cell receptor beta chains drawn from one sample of a study of beta chain features in type 1 diabetes. Data came from immunoSEQ multiplex PCR; TCRdb stores just in-frame clones and leaves some out. This sample has about 620,000 clones, with around a sixth found just once. The sample was naive CD4+ T cells from blood. These receptors all stem from a man in his late teens or twenties in good health. CDR3s include the opening cysteine and the closing phenylalanine or tryptophan. Fields, in order: CDR3 protein, CDR3 DNA, J gene, D gene, clone size, V gene. The D gene is left open where the match is weak. Expanded clones are given a class, and other clones once, few, many or no size at all.

CASTPAPGTEANSPLHF	TGTGCCAGCACTCCCGCCCCCGGGACAGAGGCAAATTCACCCCTCCACTTT	TRBJ1-6	TRBD1	NA	TRBV6-4
CASSRWDRPYEQYF	TGTGCCAGCAGTCGATGGGACAGGCCGTACGAGCAGTACTTC	TRBJ2-7	TRBD1	few	TRBV28
CASSLASSGLQETQYF	TGCGCCAGCAGCTTGGCCTCTAGCGGGCTTCAAGAGACCCAGTACTTC	TRBJ2-5	TRBD2	NA	TRBV5-1
CASSQLGTLNQPQHF	TGCGCCAGCAGCCAATTAGGGACACTGAATCAGCCCCAGCATTTT	TRBJ1-5	NA	NA	TRBV4-1
CASTLWGGPTNNEQFF	TGTGCCAGCACCCTTTGGGGGGGGCCCACTAACAATGAGCAGTTCTTC	TRBJ2-1	NA	few	TRBV27
CASNSLGGPVNEQFF	TGTGCCAGCAACTCTTTAGGGGGGCCTGTTAATGAGCAGTTCTTC	TRBJ2-1	NA	few	TRBV28
CASSEARGGTLPYEQYF	TGTGCCAGCAGTGAGGCCCGAGGGGGGACACTCCCCTACGAGCAGTACTTC	TRBJ2-7	NA	few	TRBV25-1
CASSSLWTGMEETQYF	TGTGCCAGCAGTTCGCTCTGGACAGGGATGGAAGAGACCCAGTACTTC	TRBJ2-5	TRBD1	NA	TRBV28
CASSGTGLDTF	TGTGCCAGCAGCGGGACAGGGCTCGACACCTTC	TRBJ1-2	TRBD1	NA	TRBV9
CASSLRVGYTF	TGTGCCAGCAGCTTAAGAGTGGGCTACACCTTC	TRBJ1-2	NA	NA	TRBV11-2
CASSTRTGSEQPQHF	TGTGCCAGCTCAACCAGGACAGGGTCTGAACAGCCCCAGCATTTT	TRBJ1-5	TRBD1	NA	TRBV18
CSVAGVGGGYEQYF	TGCAGCGTTGCGGGCGTTGGGGGCGGCTACGAGCAGTACTTC	TRBJ2-7	NA	NA	TRBV29-1
CAWRTTGVSNQPQHF	TGTGCCTGGAGGACTACAGGGGTTTCGAATCAGCCCCAGCATTTT	TRBJ1-5	TRBD1	few	TRBV30
CASSLFGREIAGELFF	TGTGCCAGCAGCTTGTTTGGGCGGGAGATAGCCGGGGAGCTGTTTTTT	TRBJ2-2	TRBD2	NA	TRBV7-2
CASSLVGTGYQPQHF	TGTGCCAGCAGCTTAGTGGGGACAGGGTATCAGCCCCAGCATTTT	TRBJ1-5	TRBD1	NA	TRBV7-2
CASSVNHLRLTTDTQYF	TGTGCCAGCAGCGTAAATCACCTCAGATTGACCACAGATACGCAGTATTTT	TRBJ2-3	NA	few	TRBV9
CASSQDRLRHEQYF	TGCGCCAGCAGCCAAGATAGACTACGTCACGAGCAGTACTTC	TRBJ2-7	NA	few	TRBV4-1
CASTGDSNTEAFF	TGCGCCAGCACGGGGGATTCGAACACTGAAGCTTTCTTT	TRBJ1-1	NA	NA	TRBV5-1
CASSTTGLAGPGELFF	TGTGCCAGCAGCACAACGGGACTAGCGGGACCCGGGGAGCTGTTTTTT	TRBJ2-2	TRBD2	NA	TRBV7-2
CASSPTGGKGNEQYF	TGTGCCAGCAGTCCAACAGGGGGCAAGGGGAACGAGCAGTACTTC	TRBJ2-7	TRBD1	NA	TRBV28
CASSRSGQSSYNEQFF	TGTGCCAGCAGCCGCTCTGGGCAGAGCTCCTACAATGAGCAGTTCTTC	TRBJ2-1	NA	NA	TRBV9
CSVLGSRLGETQYF	TGCAGCGTTTTAGGGTCTAGACTGGGGGAGACCCAGTACTTC	TRBJ2-5	NA	NA	TRBV29-1
CSVSLYGYTF	TGCAGCGTTAGTCTCTATGGCTACACCTTC	TRBJ1-2	NA	few	TRBV29-1
CASSPHRGGADTQYF	TGTGCCAGCAGTCCCCACAGGGGAGGCGCAGATACGCAGTATTTT	TRBJ2-3	NA	few	TRBV6-5
CASRGWGRTYEQYF	TGTGCCAGCAGGGGATGGGGGAGGACCTACGAGCAGTACTTC	TRBJ2-7	NA	few	TRBV5-4
CASSKGSRGATNEKLFF	TGTGCCAGCAGCAAGGGCAGCCGCGGGGCAACTAATGAAAAACTGTTTTTT	TRBJ1-4	NA	NA	TRBV7-2
CASSSRRPREETQYF	TGTGCCAGCAGTTCCAGACGGCCCCGGGAAGAGACCCAGTACTTC	TRBJ2-5	NA	few	TRBV28
CASRWSSGNTGELFF	TGTGCCAGCAGGTGGTCTAGCGGGAACACCGGGGAGCTGTTTTTT	TRBJ2-2	TRBD2	few	TRBV28
CASSLVPGLNYEQYF	TGTGCCAGCAGCTTAGTCCCGGGACTCAACTACGAGCAGTACTTC	TRBJ2-7	NA	NA	TRBV7-2
CASSLVDWGNVYGYTF	TGCGCCAGCAGCTTGGTTGATTGGGGTAACGTATATGGCTACACCTTC	TRBJ1-2	NA	few	TRBV5-1
CASSPEMGYNQPQHF	TGTGCCAGCAGCCCCGAGATGGGTTACAATCAGCCCCAGCATTTT	TRBJ1-5	NA	few	TRBV9
CASSPSDKYTEAFF	TGTGCCAGCAGCCCCTCGGACAAATACACTGAAGCTTTCTTT	TRBJ1-1	NA	NA	TRBV4-2
CASSQDGPVGTTKNIQYF	TGCGCCAGCAGCCAAGATGGCCCAGTTGGAACGACCAAAAACATTCAGTACTTC	TRBJ2-4	NA	NA	TRBV4-1
CSASSSREQYF	TGCAGTGCTAGTAGCTCGCGGGAGCAGTACTTC	TRBJ2-7	NA	NA	TRBV20-1
CASRQGETEAFF	TGTGCCAGCAGGCAGGGGGAAACTGAAGCTTTCTTT	TRBJ1-1	TRBD1	few	TRBV28
CASARGDTYGYTF	TGTGCCAGCGCTCGTGGGGACACCTATGGCTACACCTTC	TRBJ1-2	NA	NA	TRBV5-4
CASRGGETQYF	TGTGCCAGCAGGGGCGGGGAGACCCAGTACTTC	TRBJ2-5	NA	NA	TRBV5-4
CASSLRNPGGGSNQPQHF	TGTGCCAGCAGTTTACGAAACCCAGGGGGTGGTAGCAATCAGCCCCAGCATTTT	TRBJ1-5	TRBD1	NA	TRBV27
CASSYSDRSYEQYF	TGTGCCAGCAGCTATTCTGACAGGAGCTACGAGCAGTACTTC	TRBJ2-7	NA	NA	TRBV5-6
CASSLNRVDEQFF	TGTGCCAGCAGCTTAAACAGGGTAGATGAGCAGTTCTTC	TRBJ2-1	NA	few	TRBV7-2
CASSEGAPPNTEAFF	TGTGCCAGCAGTGAAGGGGCCCCCCCGAACACTGAAGCTTTCTTT	TRBJ1-1	NA	few	TRBV25-1
CASSDTPNYGYTF	TGTGCCAGCAGTGATACACCAAACTATGGCTACACCTTC	TRBJ1-2	NA	NA	TRBV7-9
CASSQVWIRPGNYGYTF	TGCGCCAGCAGCCAGGTCTGGATTCGGCCCGGGAACTATGGCTACACCTTC	TRBJ1-2	NA	few	TRBV5-1
CASSLGPNRKTYGYTF	TGCGCCAGCAGCTTGGGTCCCAACCGAAAGACCTATGGCTACACCTTC	TRBJ1-2	NA	NA	TRBV5-1
CASSYSSGTSAFF	TGTGCCAGCAGTTACTCGAGCGGAACCTCGGCTTTCTTT	TRBJ1-1	NA	NA	TRBV6-5
CASSSGTPSSYNEQFF	TGTGCCAGCAGCTCAGGGACTCCAAGCTCCTACAATGAGCAGTTCTTC	TRBJ2-1	NA	NA	TRBV13
CASSPKLADTQYF	TGTGCCAGCAGCCCCAAATTGGCAGATACGCAGTATTTT	TRBJ2-3	NA	NA	TRBV7-2